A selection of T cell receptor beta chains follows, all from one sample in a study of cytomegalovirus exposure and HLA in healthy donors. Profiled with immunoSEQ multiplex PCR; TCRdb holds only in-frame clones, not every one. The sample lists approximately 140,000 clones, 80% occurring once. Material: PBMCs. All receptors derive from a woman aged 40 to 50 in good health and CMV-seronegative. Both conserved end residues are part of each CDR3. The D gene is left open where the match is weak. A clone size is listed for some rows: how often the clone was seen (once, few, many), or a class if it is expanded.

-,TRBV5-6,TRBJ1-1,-,TGTGCCAGCAGCCGTTGGGTATCAGGGTCCACTGAAGCTTTCTTT,CASSRWVSGSTEAFF
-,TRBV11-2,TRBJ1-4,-,TGTGCCAGCAGCTTGGGCAAGGAAAAACTGTTTTTT,CASSLGKEKLFF
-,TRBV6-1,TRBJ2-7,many,TGTGCCAGCAGTGAAGACAGGGTGTCCTACGAGCAGTACTTC,CASSEDRVSYEQYF
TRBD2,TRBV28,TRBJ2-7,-,TGTGCCAGCAGCCGACCGACTAGCGGGGACTACGAGCAGTACTTC,CASSRPTSGDYEQYF
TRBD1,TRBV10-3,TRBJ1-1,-,TGTGCCATAGGGACAGGGGCGAACACTGAAGCTTTCTTT,CAIGTGANTEAFF
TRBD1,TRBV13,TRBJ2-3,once,TGTGCCAGCAGGACAGGGGCTGAGGGAACGCAGTATTTT,CASRTGAEGTQYF
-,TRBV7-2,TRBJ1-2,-,TGTGCCAGCAGGTTCACAGGGTCGAGTGGCTACACCTTC,CASRFTGSSGYTF
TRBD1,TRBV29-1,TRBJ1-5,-,TGCAGCGTCGGACAGGGGGGAGGTCAGCCCCAGCATTTT,CSVGQGGGQPQHF
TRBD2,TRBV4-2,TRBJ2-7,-,TGTGCCAGCAGGTCTAGCGGGATCCCCTACGAGCAGTACTTC,CASRSSGIPYEQYF
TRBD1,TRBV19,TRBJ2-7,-,TGTGCCAGTAGTATAGATCTTGACAGGGCGATCTCCTACGAGCAGTACTTC,CASSIDLDRAISYEQYF
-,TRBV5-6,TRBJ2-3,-,TGTGCCAGCAGCTTGGCGGGTTTTCGTCGGACAGATACGCAGTATTTT,CASSLAGFRRTDTQYF
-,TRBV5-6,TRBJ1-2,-,TGTGCCAGCAGCTTCGCCTCCCCTACCACCTATGGCTACACCTTC,CASSFASPTTYGYTF
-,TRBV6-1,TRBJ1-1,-,TGTGCCAGCAATCTGGGGAGGGTGAACACTGAAGCTTTCTTT,CASNLGRVNTEAFF
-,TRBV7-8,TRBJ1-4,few,TGTGCCAGCAGTTCCTACGGACACAGTGAAAAACTGTTTTTT,CASSSYGHSEKLFF
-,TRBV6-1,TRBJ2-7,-,TGTGCCAGCAGGAGGGACACCTACGAGCAGTACTTC,CASRRDTYEQYF
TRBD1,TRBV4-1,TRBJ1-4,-,TGCGCCAGCACCCCCCGGACAGGGGGTCCTGAAAAACTGTTTTTT,CASTPRTGGPEKLFF
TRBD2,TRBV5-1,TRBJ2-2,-,TGCGCCAGCAGCTTGATAGCGGGGGGTTCGAACACCGGGGAGCTGTTTTTT,CASSLIAGGSNTGELFF
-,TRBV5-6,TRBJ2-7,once,TGTGCCAGCAGCTTGGGTACGGGGTACGAGCAGTACTTC,CASSLGTGYEQYF
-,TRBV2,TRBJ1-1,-,TGTGCCAGCAGTGTTGAGATGAACACTGAAGCTTTCTTT,CASSVEMNTEAFF
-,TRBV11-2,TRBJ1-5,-,TGTGCCAGCAGCTTCACCGGGGTCAATCAGCCCCAGCATTTT,CASSFTGVNQPQHF
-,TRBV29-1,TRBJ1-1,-,TGCAGCGCGGGAGGGGGGCTGAACACTGAAGCTTTCTTT,CSAGGGLNTEAFF
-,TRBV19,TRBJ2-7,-,TGTGCCAGTAGTATTGGGGGAGGCTCCAGTTACGAGCAGTACTTC,CASSIGGGSSYEQYF
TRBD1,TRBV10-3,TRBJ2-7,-,TGTGCCATCAGTGAGTCGGAGGGGACAGGGGACTACGAGCAGTACTTC,CAISESEGTGDYEQYF
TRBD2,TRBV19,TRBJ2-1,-,TGTGCCAGTAGTGATCCGGGCGGGACTAGTGCTTACAATGAGCAGTTCTTC,CASSDPGGTSAYNEQFF
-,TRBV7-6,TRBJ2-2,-,TGTGCCAGCAGAAAGGACTGGAACACCGGGGAGCTGTTTTTT,CASRKDWNTGELFF
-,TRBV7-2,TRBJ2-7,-,TGTGCCAGCAGCTCCGGGGTTCGCGAGCAGTACTTC,CASSSGVREQYF
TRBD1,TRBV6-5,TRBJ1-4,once,TGTGCCAGCAGTTACGCCGGGACAGGGCAGAGTGAAAAACTGTTTTTT,CASSYAGTGQSEKLFF
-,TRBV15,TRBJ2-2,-,TGTGCCACCAGCAGAGATCGTACAGGCACCGGGGAGCTGTTTTTT,CATSRDRTGTGELFF
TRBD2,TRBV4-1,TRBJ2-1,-,TGCGCCAGCAGCCGAGGACTAGCGGCCCTATTAGGCCCCCACAATGAGCAGTTCTTC,CASSRGLAALLGPHNEQFF
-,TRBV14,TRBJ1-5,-,TGTGCCAGCAGCCAGGAGAAACGGGGGGAAGCGATAAATCAGCCCCAGCATTTT,CASSQEKRGEAINQPQHF
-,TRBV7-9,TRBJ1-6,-,TGTGCCAGCAGCTTACAGGGGACAACGCCCCTCCACTTT,CASSLQGTTPLHF